The 8 T cell receptor beta chains listed next were all sequenced from one sample in a study of cytomegalovirus exposure and HLA in healthy donors. Clones were sequenced by immunoSEQ multiplex PCR, and TCRdb holds only the in-frame ones, with some missing. Seen here are 230,000 or so clones, just over 85% observed once, and the top ten hold just under 3%. Material: PBMCs. The receptors were gathered from a woman in her late teens or twenties in good health and CMV-seronegative.

CDR3 sequence reads: CASSLAPGFDGYTF. DNA for the CDR3: TGTGCCAGCAGCTTAGCGCCCGGGTTCGATGGCTACACCTTC. The chain is built from TRBV7-2 and TRBJ1-2, with D unresolved. The germline V gene encodes CDR1 SGHTA and CDR2 FQGNSA. V was clipped by 0 bases and J by 6 bases, with 11 bases between them. The CDR3 is 14 amino acids.

This chain links TRBV6-1 with TRBJ2-7, with 11 bases fitting TRBD2. The germline CDR1 and CDR2 sequences are MNHNS and SASEGT. J was trimmed by 7 bases and V by 1 base; bases with no gene match: 9. The CDR3 runs 16 residues. DNA of the CDR3: TGTGCCAGCAGTGAAGGACGGCTAGCGGGAGGAAGGGAGCAGTACTTC. Protein sequence: CASSEGRLAGGREQYF.

The rearrangement uses TRBV2 and TRBJ2-2, with a possible D match to TRBD1 (5 bases). This CDR3 has 15 residues. Trimming stripped 6 bases from V and 5 bases from J, with 16 bases between. CDR1 and CDR2 (germline): SNHLY, FYNNEI. The CDR3, as DNA: TGTGCCAGCAGCCCCGGCAGGGTAGAAACCGGGGAGCTGTTTTTT. The encoded protein is CASSPGRVETGELFF.

The chain links TRBV9 to TRBJ2-3; possibly TRBD1 for D (7 bases). The germline V and J ends were trimmed by 8 bases and 6 bases, with 19 bases remaining between them. Germline values: CDR1 SGDLS, CDR2 YYNGEE. This CDR3 is 14 amino acids long. DNA for the CDR3: TGTGCCAGTTCTGGAGGAGGGGGCGCGGATACGCAGTATTTT. It is translated as CASSGGGGADTQYF.

This chain links TRBV18 with TRBJ2-2; 7 nucleotides line up with TRBD1. CDR1 KGHSH and CDR2 LQKENI come from the germline V gene. J was trimmed by 6 bases and V by 3 bases; bases with no gene match: 7. CDR3 length: 15 amino acids. The CDR3 region is CASSPRGGMAGELFF. CDR3 coding DNA: TGTGCCAGCTCACCGAGAGGGGGCATGGCCGGGGAGCTGTTTTTT. Based on the CDR3 plus reference TRBV18 and TRBJ2-2, the full variable domain is NAGVMQNPRHLVRRRGQEARLRCSPMKGHSHVYWYRQLPEEGLKFMVYLQKENIIDESGMPKERFSAEFPKEGPSILRIQQVVRGDSAAYFCASSPRGGMAGELFFGEGSRLTVL.

The chain combines TRBV4-3 with TRBJ2-3; D remains unclear. The CDR3 contains 16 residues. Germline V lookup: CDR1 LGHNA, CDR2 YSLEER. Trimming took 0 bases from V and 0 from J, leaving 10 bases between them. The CDR3 here is CASSQDKRTSTDTQYF. CDR3 coding DNA: TGCGCCAGCAGCCAAGATAAGAGAACTAGCACAGATACGCAGTATTTT.

This chain joins TRBV28 and TRBJ1-2; weak D call: TRBD1 (5 bases). Trimming removed 7 bases at V and 1 base at J, with 16 bases between. Per the germline V gene, CDR1 is MDHEN and CDR2 is SYDVKM. The CDR3 extends over 15 amino acids. The CDR3, as DNA: TGTGCCAGCAAGAAAGGGGTATGGGGTAACTATGGCTACACCTTC. Amino acid sequence: CASKKGVWGNYGYTF.

The chain links TRBV7-8 to TRBJ2-7; TRBD1 aligns across 8 bases. Germline loops: CDR1 SGHVS, CDR2 FQNEAQ. V shed 4 bases, J shed 4 bases, and the junction held 12 bases outside the gene matches. The CDR3 is made up of 16 amino acids. CDR3 nucleotide sequence: TGTGCCAGCAGCTCTCAACCCGGGACAGGCAAGTACGAGCAGTACTTC. Protein product: CASSSQPGTGKYEQYF.